This T cell receptor (beta chain) was obtained from a study of blood T cell repertoires in COVID-19. Study-level background: The samples span acute and convalescent COVID-19 from the United States, Italy and Spain.

Germline CDR1 SGDLS, CDR2 YYNGEE. This CDR3 is built from 15 residues. V gave up 0 bases and J gave up 0 bases, with 7 bases separating them. Per the authors' pipeline: Counts of nucleated cells, estimated from reference gene primer amplification, were obtained. Libraries were prepared by immunoSEQ multiplex PCR; TCRdb keeps only in-frame clonotypes and omits some of them. V and J calls and clone size are copied from that table; D and trimming were computed from the DNA. The profile shows approximately 96,000 clones, 90% of them singletons. The sequenced sample was peripheral blood. This clonotype was obtained from a man aged 55 to 70 with acute or convalescent COVID-19. The rearrangement links TRBV9 to TRBJ1-5; possibly TRBD1 for D (6 bases). This CDR3 is CASSVAGDSNQPQHF. In DNA form, the CDR3 reads TGTGCCAGCAGCGTAGCAGGGGATAGCAATCAGCCCCAGCATTTT.